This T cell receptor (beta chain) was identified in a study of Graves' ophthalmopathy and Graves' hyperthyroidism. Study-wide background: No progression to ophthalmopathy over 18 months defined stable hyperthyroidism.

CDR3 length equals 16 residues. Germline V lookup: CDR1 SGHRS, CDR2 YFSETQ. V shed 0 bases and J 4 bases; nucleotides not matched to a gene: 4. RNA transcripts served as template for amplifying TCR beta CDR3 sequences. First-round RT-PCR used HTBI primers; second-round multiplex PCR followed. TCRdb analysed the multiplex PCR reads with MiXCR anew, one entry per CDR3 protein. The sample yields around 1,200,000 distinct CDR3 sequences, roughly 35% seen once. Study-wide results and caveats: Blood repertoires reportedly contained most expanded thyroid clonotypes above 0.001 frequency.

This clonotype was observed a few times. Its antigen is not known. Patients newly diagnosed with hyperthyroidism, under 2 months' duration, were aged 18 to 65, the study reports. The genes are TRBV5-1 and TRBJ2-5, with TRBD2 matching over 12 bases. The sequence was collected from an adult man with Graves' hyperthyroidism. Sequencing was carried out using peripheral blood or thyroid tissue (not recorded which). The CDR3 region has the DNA TGCGCCAGCAGCTTGGGACTAGCGGGAGACTTAGAGACCCAGTACTTC. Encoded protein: CASSLGLAGDLETQYF.